This entry features one TCR beta chain sequence. Its antigen remains unidentified. A read error may account for a junction end that differs from germline. The CDR3 runs 13 residues. MiXCR, run by TCRdb on the reads, gives a single entry per CDR3 protein. There are approximately 400,000 distinct CDR3 sequences in the sample; approximately 31% occur only once, and roughly 15% lies in the top ten. The sample is drawn from a study of T cell repertoires in cytomegalovirus infection. The study's findings and limits: Summed frequency of public TCR beta families distinguished CMV carriers with the relevant HLA.

The receptor comes from a human donor in good health (CMV status not recorded). Some clones in this sample may be carry-over from other donors' samples. Sequencing was performed on PBMCs. The rearrangement uses TRBV12-3 or TRBV12-4 and TRBJ2-5; the D is unclear. The CDR3 protein is CASRFPGLETQYF. DNA of the CDR3: TGTGCCAGCCGTTTCCCCGGGTTAGAGACCCAGTACTTC.